This T cell receptor (beta chain) comes out of a study of blood T cell repertoires in COVID-19. At the level of the study: PBMCs, B-cell-depleted T cells, or T cells provided the cDNA or gDNA that made up the material.

The CDR3 contains 17 residues. The V end lost 0 bases, the J end lost 0 bases, and 11 bases lay between the germline ends. The germline V gene encodes CDR1 LGHDT and CDR2 YNNKEL (reference sequence). TCRdb's table, derived via immunoSEQ multiplex PCR, lists solely in-frame clones and lacks some. The data hold about 300,000 clones, with 65% to 90% observed a single time. The sample was PBMCs or T cells enriched from blood (not recorded which). The chain combines TRBV3-1 (or the pseudogene TRBV3-2) with TRBJ1-4; no clear D gene. The clonotype originates from a man younger than 45 who had recovered from COVID-19. The CDR3 coding sequence is TGTGCCAGCAGCCAAGAGGTCGGGGTTGCAACTAATGAAAAACTGTTTTTT. Its translation is CASSQEVGVATNEKLFF.